This T cell receptor beta chain is drawn from a study of control samples from healthy donors and cancer patients. Libraries were prepared by immunoSEQ multiplex PCR; TCRdb keeps only in-frame clonotypes and omits some of them. The sample lists some 28,000 clones; more than 75% were seen once. The CDR3 extends over 14 amino acids. The germline V gene has CDR1 SGHNT and CDR2 YENEEA. V lost 3 bases and J lost 5, with 13 bases in between. This clone was seen a single time. This rearrangement joins TRBV11-3 to TRBJ2-5; perhaps TRBD2 as D (5 bases). The specimen sequenced was PBMCs. The receptor was derived from a middle-aged woman with lung cancer. The chain's CDR3 is CASSFSAWVETQYF. Written as DNA, the CDR3 is TGTGCCAGCAGCTTTAGCGCATGGGTCGAGACCCAGTACTTC. Combining the CDR3 with reference TRBV11-3 and TRBJ2-5 gives the whole variable domain EAGVVQSPRYKIIEKKQPVAFWCNPISGHNTLYWYLQNLGQGPELLIRYENEEAVDDSQLPKDRFSAERLKGVDSTLKIQPAELGDSAVYLCASSFSAWVETQYFGPGTRLLVL.